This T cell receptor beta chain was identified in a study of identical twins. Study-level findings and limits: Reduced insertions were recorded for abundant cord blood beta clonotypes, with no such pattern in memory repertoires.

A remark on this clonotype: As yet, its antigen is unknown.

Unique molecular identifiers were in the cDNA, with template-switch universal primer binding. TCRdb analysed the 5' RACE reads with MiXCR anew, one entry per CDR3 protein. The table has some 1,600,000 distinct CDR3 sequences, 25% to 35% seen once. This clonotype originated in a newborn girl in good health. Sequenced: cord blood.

CDR3 nucleotides: TGCAGCTTCGATGGGACCGCCAGCCTTGCCCCTTCCTACGAGCAGTACTTC. Amino acid sequence: CSFDGTASLAPSYEQYF. This sequence joins TRBV20-1 and TRBJ2-7, with D possibly called TRBD1 or TRBD2 (5 bases each). The germline V gene has CDR1 DFQATT and CDR2 SNEGSKA (reference sequence). CDR3 size: 17 residues.